These 32 T cell receptor beta chains were all obtained from the same sample, sequenced in a study of blood T cell repertoires in COVID-19. Method: immunoSEQ multiplex PCR; TCRdb's copy keeps in-frame clones and lacks some. The table records about 170,000 clones, about four fifths of them present only once. Specimen: peripheral blood. The receptors come from a human donor with acute or convalescent COVID-19. The donor label of this sample is uncertain.

The chain carries TRBV7-6 and TRBJ2-3; D may be TRBD2 (7 bases). The CDR3 length is 18 residues. V lost 0 bases to trimming and J lost 4 bases, with 20 bases between them. Germline V gives CDR1 SGHVS, CDR2 FNYEAQ. In DNA, the CDR3 is TGTGCCAGCAGCTTAGCAGTGGCGGTCGGGGGGCGCCCAGATACGCAGTATTTT. Protein sequence: CASSLAVAVGGRPDTQYF.

The chain recombines TRBV14 with TRBJ2-1; the match to TRBD2 covers 7 bases. CDR3 length equals 15 residues. The germline gives CDR1 SGHDN, CDR2 FVKESK. With V trimmed by 4 bases and J by 3 bases, 6 bases remained unmatched. CDR3 bases: TGTGCCAGCAGCCCCTTGGGGGAGGGCTACAATGAGCAGTTCTTC. It specifies CASSPLGEGYNEQFF.

The chain recombines TRBV6-1 with TRBJ2-7, with 7 bases matching TRBD1. Germline CDR1 and CDR2: MNHNS and SASEGT. Trimming removed 2 bases from V and 3 bases from J; junction bases left unmatched: 4. The CDR3 has 14 amino acids. CDR3 nucleotides: TGTGCCAGCAGTGAACCGACAGGGCTCTACGAGCAGTACTTC. Translated: CASSEPTGLYEQYF.

The chain joins TRBV5-1 to TRBJ1-1, with D possibly being TRBD1 (5 bases). This CDR3 region has 15 residues. Looked up from germline, CDR1 is SGHRS and CDR2 is YFSETQ. V lost 4 bases, J lost 0 bases, and 13 bases lay in between. DNA of the CDR3: TGCGCCAGCAGCCCCCAGTTGGACATGAACACTGAAGCTTTCTTT. This encodes CASSPQLDMNTEAFF.

The rearrangement joins TRBV6-5 to TRBJ1-6; 7 bases are shared with TRBD1. Looked up from germline, CDR1 is MNHEY and CDR2 is SVGAGI. V lost 5 bases, J lost 9 bases, and 10 bases stayed unmatched. This CDR3 comprises 15 residues. DNA for the CDR3: TGTGCCAGCAGTCTGACCGACAGGGAAGTTTCACCCCTCCACTTT. It translates to CASSLTDREVSPLHF.

This clone appeared a few times. The chain has TRBV7-8 and TRBJ2-7; 8 bases map to TRBD1. Losses at the gene ends were 4 bases for V and 0 bases for J; bases not matched to a gene: 8. Germline CDR1 is SGHVS and CDR2 is FQNEAQ. CDR3 length: 16 amino acids. As DNA, the CDR3 is TGTGCCAGCAGCTCCCAGGGGGCAGGGAGCTCCTACGAGCAGTACTTC. It is translated as CASSSQGAGSSYEQYF.

This chain links TRBV4-2 with TRBJ1-1; D unclear. CDR1 and CDR2 from the germline V gene are LGHNA and YNFKEQ. Trimming cost V 4 bases and J 3 bases, with 9 bases left between them. This CDR3 has 13 amino acids. The DNA for the CDR3 is TGTGCCAGCAGCCGCCGGGGAGACACTGAAGCTTTCTTT. As protein: CASSRRGDTEAFF.

The chain uses TRBV7-8 and TRBJ1-5; 11 bases are a match to TRBD1. The CDR3 has 17 amino acids. Germline V gene data show CDR1 as SGHVS and CDR2 as FQNEAQ. V shed 5 bases and J 0 bases; nucleotides not matched to a gene: 6. CDR3 nucleotides: TGTGCCAGCAGCAACCGGACAGGGGGCCGTAGCAATCAGCCCCAGCATTTT. Translating it yields CASSNRTGGRSNQPQHF. Drawing the rest from reference TRBV7-8 and TRBJ1-5, the complete variable domain is GAGVSQSPRYKVAKRGQDVALRCDPISGHVSLFWYQQALGQGPEFLTYFQNEAQLDKSGLPSDRFFAERPEGSVSTLKIQRTQQEDSAVYLCASSNRTGGRSNQPQHFGDGTRLSIL.

The chain combines TRBV3-1 (or the pseudogene TRBV3-2) with TRBJ2-2; tentatively, D is TRBD1 (5 bases). V gave up 0 bases and J gave up 1 base, with 12 bases separating them. The length of the CDR3 is 17 residues. Germline-derived CDR1 and CDR2 are LGHDT and YNNKEL (reference sequence). The CDR3 spells CASSQDRPGWNTGELFF. CDR3 nucleotides: TGTGCCAGCAGCCAAGATCGGCCAGGGTGGAACACCGGGGAGCTGTTTTTT.

The V and J genes are TRBV2 and TRBJ2-1; 10 nucleotides agree with TRBD2. There are 15 residues in the CDR3. CDR1 SNHLY and CDR2 FYNNEI come from the germline V gene. The junction had 8 bases not matched to a gene; V was cut back by 7 bases and J by 5 bases. DNA of the CDR3: TGTGCCAGCAAACAACTAGCGGGATCTAACAATGAGCAGTTCTTC. Encoded protein: CASKQLAGSNNEQFF.

The gene calls are TRBV11-2 and TRBJ1-2, with D possibly TRBD1 on 5 matching bases. Germline V gives CDR1 SGHAT, CDR2 FQNNGV. Trimming shortened V by 1 base and J by 4 bases, and 16 bases separated the two germline ends. The CDR3 is 16 residues long. The CDR3 sequence: CASSLGAAGIGYGYTF. CDR3 in DNA: TGTGCCAGCAGCTTAGGGGCGGCAGGGATCGGCTATGGCTACACCTTC.

The genes are TRBV27 and TRBJ1-4; 9 positions match TRBD1. This CDR3 has 14 amino acids. The ends lost 4 bases at V and 7 bases at J; junction bases unmatched: 4. CDR1 MNHEY and CDR2 SMNVEV come from the germline V gene (reference sequence). CDR3 residues: CASSSGQGREKLFF. The CDR3 DNA sequence: TGTGCCAGCAGTTCGGGACAGGGACGTGAAAAACTGTTTTTT.

V usage is TRBV15 and J usage is TRBJ1-4, with D possibly TRBD1 on 5 matching bases. Germline CDR1 is LNHNV and CDR2 is YYDKDF (reference sequence). V lost 0 bases and J lost 8, with 13 bases in between. This CDR3 spans 15 amino acids. The DNA of the CDR3 is TGTGCCACCAGCAGAGATGGCAGGGAGGACGAAAAACTGTTTTTT. Protein product: CATSRDGREDEKLFF. The variable domain in full, with the rest retrieved from reference TRBV15 and TRBJ1-4, is DAMVIQNPRYQVTQFGKPVTLSCSQTLNHNVMYWYQQKSSQAPKLLFHYYDKDFNNEADTPDNFQSRRPNTSFCFLDIRSPGLGDTAMYLCATSRDGREDEKLFFGSGTQLSVL.

The rearrangement joins TRBV15 to TRBJ1-2; D might be TRBD1 (6 bases). The CDR3 totals 15 residues. V gave up 0 bases and J gave up 7 bases, with 15 bases separating them. Germline V gene data show CDR1 as LNHNV and CDR2 as YYDKDF (reference sequence). The CDR3 sequence: CATSRDMGAQTGYTF. CDR3 DNA: TGTGCCACCAGCAGAGATATGGGGGCACAGACTGGCTACACCTTC. Full variable domain (outside the CDR3, taken from reference TRBV15 and TRBJ1-2): DAMVIQNPRYQVTQFGKPVTLSCSQTLNHNVMYWYQQKSSQAPKLLFHYYDKDFNNEADTPDNFQSRRPNTSFCFLDIRSPGLGDTAMYLCATSRDMGAQTGYTFGSGTRLTVV.

V is TRBV5-1 and J is TRBJ1-4, with no clear D. The CDR3 consists of 16 residues. Germline V gene lookup returns CDR1 SGHRS and CDR2 YFSETQ. Trimming pared 4 bases from V and 0 bases from J, leaving 13 bases between. The CDR3 DNA is TGCGCCAGCAGCCCAACGGACGGGGCAACTAATGAAAAACTGTTTTTT. It specifies CASSPTDGATNEKLFF.

The chain employs TRBV6-5 and TRBJ2-2; weak D call: TRBD2 (5 bases). CDR3 length equals 15 residues. CDR1 is MNHEY, CDR2 SVGAGI, per germline. V lost 10 bases to trimming and J lost 5 bases, with 20 bases between them. In DNA, the CDR3 is TGTGCCACCCGAGGGTACTCTGGGTGGACCGGGGAGCTGTTTTTT. It yields the protein CATRGYSGWTGELFF.

The CDR3 protein is CASSRDTYEQYF. CDR3 nucleotides: TGTGCCAGCAGCAGGGACACCTACGAGCAGTACTTC. The chain uses TRBV6-6 and TRBJ2-7, with D possibly being TRBD1 (6 bases). The CDR3 consists of 12 residues. The V end lost 6 bases, the J end lost 2 bases, and 8 bases lay between the germline ends. Germline V gives CDR1 MNHNY, CDR2 SVGAGI (reference sequence).

The V call is TRBV9, the J call TRBJ1-1, with unresolved D. CDR1 and CDR2 (germline): SGDLS, YYNGEE. V was shortened by 0 bases and J by 8 bases, with 14 bases between the two germline ends. There are 14 residues in the CDR3. The CDR3 region is CASSVGMEDGEAFF. The CDR3 region has the DNA TGTGCCAGCAGCGTAGGGATGGAGGACGGGGAAGCTTTCTTT.

This clone occurred a few times. The J gene is TRBJ2-1, the V gene TRBV19, with 7 positions matching TRBD2. This CDR3 comprises 14 residues. Germline V gene lookup returns CDR1 LNHDA and CDR2 SQIVND (reference sequence). V was pared by 6 bases and J by 2 bases, with 4 bases of the junction left unmatched. Here the CDR3 reads CASRVGLAYNEQFF. The CDR3 DNA is TGTGCCAGTAGGGTCGGACTAGCCTACAATGAGCAGTTCTTC.

This chain connects TRBV28 to TRBJ2-7, with D hard to call. CDR1 is MDHEN, CDR2 SYDVKM, per germline. Trimming removed 7 bases at V and 0 bases at J, with 4 bases between. This CDR3 is built from 11 residues. CDR3 in DNA: TGTGCCAGCACCAGCTCCTACGAGCAGTACTTC. Translated, it gives CASTSSYEQYF.

This clone was picked up one time. The chain carries TRBV7-3 and TRBJ2-2; D gene unclear. Per germline, CDR1 SGHTA and CDR2 FQGTGA. V gave up 3 bases and J gave up 7 bases, with 12 bases separating them. CDR3 size: 14 residues. The CDR3 here is CASSFSGTGGELFF. The CDR3 DNA sequence: TGTGCCAGCAGCTTTTCGGGTACGGGCGGGGAGCTGTTTTTT.

By frequency in the sample, this clone is medium-sized. The chain is built from TRBV30 and TRBJ1-2, with D tentatively TRBD1 (5 bases). Between the trimmed V and J ends, which lost 7 bases and 4 bases, there was a span of 16 bases. The CDR3 is 13 amino acids. Germline CDR1 reads GTSNPN; CDR2 reads SVGIG (reference sequence). The CDR3 reads CASVREGPYGYTF. CDR3 DNA sequence: TGTGCCTCCGTAAGGGAGGGGCCCTATGGCTACACCTTC.

A few counts support this clone. The chain links TRBV19 to TRBJ1-5, with 7 bases lining up with TRBD1. Germline V gene lookup returns CDR1 LNHDA and CDR2 SQIVND (reference sequence). Trimming removed 5 bases from V and 9 bases from J; junction bases left unmatched: 10. This CDR3 region has 14 residues. The CDR3 region is CASSFADREVPQHF. CDR3 DNA: TGTGCCAGTAGTTTCGCCGACAGGGAGGTGCCCCAGCATTTT.

V usage is TRBV7-2 and J usage is TRBJ2-7; the match to TRBD1 covers 8 bases. This CDR3 is 16 amino acids long. The junction had 5 bases not matched to a gene; V was cut back by 0 bases and J by 1 base. Germline V gives CDR1 SGHTA, CDR2 FQGNSA. The CDR3 sequence: CASSLAPGQASYEQYF. The CDR3 DNA reads TGTGCCAGCAGCTTAGCCCCGGGACAGGCATCCTACGAGCAGTACTTC.

V and J are TRBV2 and TRBJ1-1; D remains unclear. V gave up 5 bases and J gave up 10 bases, with 8 bases separating them. Germline V gene sequence: CDR1 SNHLY, CDR2 FYNNEI. The CDR3 is 10 amino acids. The CDR3 is CASSLALAFF. The CDR3 nucleotides are TGTGCCAGCAGTCTTGCGTTAGCTTTCTTT.

The chain has TRBV5-1 and TRBJ2-7; 8 bases match TRBD1. The CDR3 consists of 12 residues. Trimming removed 2 bases from V and 6 bases from J; junction bases left unmatched: 1. In germline, CDR1 is SGHRS, CDR2 YFSETQ. The CDR3: CASSFTGGEQYF. The CDR3 DNA is TGCGCCAGCAGCTTTACAGGGGGCGAGCAGTACTTC.

The chain combines TRBV21-1 with TRBJ2-3; TRBD2 is the table's D call, not checked against the DNA. TRBV21-1 is shown as a pseudogene. The CDR3 extends over 15 amino acids. CDR3 DNA sequence: TGTGCCAGCAGGAGCCCGGGGAAGGTCCGCGCTACGCAGTATTTT. It specifies CASRSPGKVRATQYF.

The chain recombines TRBV5-5 with TRBJ2-7; possibly TRBD1 for D (5 bases). The V gene lost 2 bases and the J gene lost 0 bases, with 9 bases spanning the gap. The CDR3 consists of 14 residues. Germline V gives CDR1 SGHKS, CDR2 YYEKEE (reference sequence). CDR3 nucleotide sequence: TGTGCCAGCAGCTTAGACAGTAGCTCCTACGAGCAGTACTTC. Its protein product is CASSLDSSSYEQYF.

This clone was recorded many times. V usage is TRBV3-1 (or the pseudogene TRBV3-2) and J usage is TRBJ2-3; a possible D gene is TRBD1 (7 bases). V was shortened by 2 bases and J by 1 base, with 13 bases between the two germline ends. The CDR3 runs to 16 residues. Germline V gene data show CDR1 as LGHDT and CDR2 as YNNKEL (reference sequence). CDR3 amino acids: CASSQSGGPGTDTQYF. DNA for the CDR3: TGTGCCAGCAGCCAATCAGGGGGGCCGGGCACAGATACGCAGTATTTT.

V gene TRBV5-1 combines with J gene TRBJ1-2, with D unclear. Germline values: CDR1 SGHRS, CDR2 YFSETQ. This CDR3 has 15 amino acids. V lost 4 bases and J 7 bases, leaving 20 bases between the germline ends. This CDR3 is CASSQRATAGSGYTF. CDR3 in DNA: TGCGCCAGCAGCCAGCGGGCCACAGCTGGGTCTGGCTACACCTTC.

The chain combines TRBV11-2 with TRBJ2-7; the match to TRBD2 covers 10 bases. The CDR3 spans 14 residues. After removal of 5 bases from V and 4 bases from J, the junction contained 5 bases not matched to a gene. Germline V gene lookup returns CDR1 SGHAT and CDR2 FQNNGV. CDR3 sequence: CASSLLAGVYEQYF. The DNA of the CDR3 is TGTGCCAGCAGCCTCCTAGCGGGAGTTTACGAGCAGTACTTC.

The J gene is TRBJ1-5, the V gene TRBV14; tentatively, D is TRBD1 (5 bases). Per the germline V gene, CDR1 is SGHDN and CDR2 is FVKESK. The CDR3 totals 12 residues. The ends were cut back, 0 bases at V and 9 bases at J, with 6 bases in the middle. The CDR3 DNA reads as TGTGCCAGCAGCCAAGATAGGGGGCCCCAGCATTTT. Protein sequence: CASSQDRGPQHF.